The 13 T cell receptor beta chains below were found in one sample sequenced in a study of shared clonotypes between healthy human individuals. The protocol was immunoSEQ multiplex PCR, while the TCRdb copy is restricted to in-frame clones and leaves out a portion. The sample shows 980,000 or so clones, less than 85% of them seen only once. Sample: memory CD4+ T cells sorted from blood. As for subset: CD45RA-negative fraction. These receptors all come from a man in his late teens or twenties in good health.

The chain carries TRBV10-3 and TRBJ1-2; 7 positions match TRBD1. Germline CDR1 and CDR2: ENHRY and SYGVKD. There are 14 residues in the CDR3. With V trimmed by 6 bases and J by 0 bases, 4 bases remained unmatched. CDR3 DNA: TGTGCCATCAGGGAGACAGGGACTAACTATGGCTACACCTTC. It specifies CAIRETGTNYGYTF.

This clone has only a few counts. V gene TRBV10-1 combines with J gene TRBJ1-1; D not resolved. This CDR3 is 13 amino acids long. The germline CDR1 and CDR2 sequences are WNHNN and SYGVQD (reference sequence). Trimming stripped 2 bases from V and 1 base from J, with 5 bases between. In nucleotides, the CDR3 is TGCGCCAGCAGTGAGAACGGGAACACTGAAGCTTTCTTT. Its translation: CASSENGNTEAFF.

In this sample, this clone turned up once. This rearrangement joins TRBV5-1 to TRBJ2-2; D possibly matches TRBD1 or TRBD2 (5 bases each). Germline assignment: CDR1 SGHRS and CDR2 YFSETQ. V was pared by 5 bases and J by 0 bases, with 11 bases between. CDR3 length: 15 residues. For the CDR3, the DNA is TGCGCCAGCAGAACGGGACCTTCGAACACCGGGGAGCTGTTTTTT. It translates to CASRTGPSNTGELFF.

The chain links TRBV19 to TRBJ2-5; 12 positions match TRBD2. With 5 bases clipped from V and 5 bases from J, the junction kept 3 bases outside the gene matches. In germline, CDR1 is LNHDA, CDR2 SQIVND (reference sequence). The CDR3 sequence is 14 residues long. CDR3 loop: CASSFGLAGETQYF. As DNA, the CDR3 is TGTGCCAGTAGTTTTGGACTAGCGGGGGAGACCCAGTACTTC. The entire variable domain, with the rest obtained from reference TRBV19 and TRBJ2-5, is as follows: DGGITQSPKYLFRKEGQNVTLSCEQNLNHDAMYWYRQDPGQGLRLIYYSQIVNDFQKGDIAEGYSVSREKKESFPLTVTSAQKNPTAFYLCASSFGLAGETQYFGPGTRLLVL.

The chain combines TRBV27 with TRBJ2-2; 8 nucleotides line up with TRBD1. Germline CDR1 MNHEY, CDR2 SMNVEV (reference sequence). The CDR3 contains 17 residues. The ends lost 6 bases at V and 1 base at J; junction bases unmatched: 10. Written as DNA, the CDR3 is TGTGCCAGCAGACTAAGGTCGGGGACAGGGAACACCGGGGAGCTGTTTTTT. This encodes CASRLRSGTGNTGELFF.

The chain recombines TRBV6-1 with TRBJ1-2; D is unclear. Deletions cut 0 bases from V and 8 bases from J, with 10 bases between. The CDR3 is made up of 13 amino acids. CDR1 is MNHNS and CDR2 is SASEGT in the germline V gene. DNA of the CDR3: TGTGCCAGCAGTGAAGCGCGGAACGGAGGCTACACCTTC. Protein sequence: CASSEARNGGYTF.

The J gene is TRBJ1-3, the V gene TRBV6-5, with a possible D match to TRBD1 (5 bases). CDR3 size: 13 residues. Germline values: CDR1 MNHEY, CDR2 SVGAGI. The V end was cut by 8 bases, the J end by 2 bases, with 10 bases between. CDR3 nucleotide sequence: TGTGCCAGCGGGCCAGGGACTGGAAACACCATATATTTT. It codes for CASGPGTGNTIYF.

The chain links TRBV28 to TRBJ1-1, with a possible D match to TRBD1 (6 bases). This CDR3 is 14 amino acids long. Trimming removed 5 bases from V and 6 bases from J, with 16 bases in between. The V gene's germline CDR1 is MDHEN and CDR2 SYDVKM. CDR3 DNA sequence: TGTGCCAGCAGTCCGTTATACAGGGCGCCTGAAGCTTTCTTT. The encoded protein is CASSPLYRAPEAFF.

The V call is TRBV5-1, the J call TRBJ1-2; no firm D call. CDR3 length equals 14 residues. V lost 0 bases and J 8 bases, leaving 14 bases between the germline ends. CDR1 is SGHRS and CDR2 is YFSETQ in the germline V gene. CDR3: CASSLVSDSKGYTF. The CDR3 region has the DNA TGCGCCAGCAGCTTGGTTTCCGATAGTAAGGGCTACACCTTC.

The chain employs TRBV7-9 and TRBJ2-3, with D possibly called TRBD1 or TRBD2 (6 bases each). The CDR3 contains 15 residues. Germline CDR1 reads SEHNR; CDR2 reads FQNEAQ (reference sequence). Trimming removed 1 base at V and 4 bases at J, with 12 bases between. CDR3 sequence: CASSLGSGAADTQYF. The CDR3 DNA follows: TGTGCCAGCAGCTTAGGTTCGGGGGCCGCAGATACGCAGTATTTT.

The rearrangement links TRBV6-5 to TRBJ2-7, with D perhaps given as TRBD1 or TRBD2 (5 bases each). The length of the CDR3 is 12 residues. V lost 6 bases, J lost 5 bases, and 11 bases lay in between. The germline gives CDR1 MNHEY, CDR2 SVGAGI. CDR3 protein: CASRRGRDEQYF. CDR3 DNA: TGTGCCAGCAGGAGGGGTAGGGACGAGCAGTACTTC.

This clone was counted only a few times. The chain is built from TRBV10-3 and TRBJ1-1, with D possibly TRBD1 on 6 matching bases. Trimming stripped 4 bases from V and 5 bases from J, with 14 bases between. The CDR3 totals 14 residues. CDR1 ENHRY and CDR2 SYGVKD come from the germline V gene. CDR3 DNA sequence: TGTGCCATCAGTGCGGACAGTTGGGGTACTGAAGCTTTCTTT. The encoded protein is CAISADSWGTEAFF.

The V call is TRBV9, the J call TRBJ1-5, with D unclear. Trimming removed 0 bases at V and 6 bases at J, with 13 bases between. The CDR3 length is 15 residues. Germline V gene lookup returns CDR1 SGDLS and CDR2 YYNGEE. In DNA, the CDR3 is TGTGCCAGCAGCGTAGACTGGGCGGGCGGTCAGCCCCAGCATTTT. This encodes CASSVDWAGGQPQHF.